Shown below are 19 T cell receptor beta chains from a single sample sequenced in a study of shared clonotypes between healthy human individuals. TCRdb's table, derived via immunoSEQ multiplex PCR, lists solely in-frame clones and lacks some. The profile covers fewer than 850,000 clones, with less than 80% appearing a single time and approximately 2% taken by the ten largest. What was sequenced was memory CD4+ T cells sorted from blood. Indicated subset: CD45RA-negative fraction. The receptors come from a woman aged 25 to 45 in good health.

The chain uses TRBV27 and TRBJ2-3; maybe TRBD2 (6 bases). The CDR3 is 15 amino acids. The germline V gene encodes CDR1 MNHEY and CDR2 SMNVEV (reference sequence). The germline V and J ends were trimmed by 6 bases and 6 bases, with 19 bases remaining between them. CDR3 sequence: CASSPFRGRADTQYF. The CDR3 bases are TGTGCCAGCAGCCCTTTCCGGGGGAGAGCCGATACGCAGTATTTT.

The rearrangement links TRBV7-9 to TRBJ1-3; D perhaps matches TRBD1 (5 bases). There are 14 residues in the CDR3. The V end lost 5 bases, the J end lost 7 bases, and 15 bases lay between the germline ends. Germline V gene lookup returns CDR1 SEHNR and CDR2 FQNEAQ (reference sequence). The chain's CDR3 is CASSPTGTGNTIYF. In DNA, the CDR3 is TGTGCCAGCAGCCCGACCGGGACGGGGAACACCATATATTTT.

This clone was observed many times. The chain employs TRBV19 and TRBJ2-3; 8 bases are a match to TRBD2. CDR3 length: 14 amino acids. Trimming took 7 bases from V and 3 from J; bases not matched to a gene: 6. Looked up from germline, CDR1 is LNHDA and CDR2 is SQIVND (reference sequence). CDR3 residues: CASKSGSVTDTQYF. As DNA, the CDR3 is TGTGCCAGTAAGAGCGGGAGCGTAACAGATACGCAGTATTTT.

This clone has a handful of counts. V and J are TRBV19 and TRBJ2-3; 10 bases are a match to TRBD1. Trimming removed 9 bases from V and 2 bases from J; junction bases left unmatched: 5. The CDR3 runs 14 residues. From germline, CDR1 is LNHDA and CDR2 SQIVND (reference sequence). The CDR3 region has the DNA TGTGCCAGCGGGACAGGGGAGCCCACAGATACGCAGTATTTT. Translation gives CASGTGEPTDTQYF.

The gene calls are TRBV30 and TRBJ2-5, with TRBD1 matching 8 bases. This CDR3 contains 13 residues. Looked up from germline, CDR1 is GTSNPN and CDR2 is SVGIG (reference sequence). V was clipped by 4 bases and J by 5 bases; unmatched bases: 6. CDR3 nucleotides: TGTGCCTGGAAAGGACAGGGCAGGGAGACCCAGTACTTC. Translated, it gives CAWKGQGRETQYF.

This clone was seen at least ten times. The chain couples TRBV19 to TRBJ2-1; no firm D call. The V end lost 4 bases, the J end lost 6 bases, and 7 bases lay between the germline ends. The CDR3 totals 12 residues. Germline loops: CDR1 LNHDA, CDR2 SQIVND (reference sequence). The CDR3: CASSNQPNEQFF. CDR3 in DNA: TGTGCCAGTAGTAACCAGCCCAATGAGCAGTTCTTC.

This CDR3 reads CASSPSWDSYEQYF. In nucleotides, the CDR3 is TGTGCCAGCTCACCAAGTTGGGACTCCTACGAGCAGTACTTC. J is TRBJ2-7 and V is TRBV18; no clear D. CDR1 and CDR2 (germline): KGHSH, LQKENI. The V and J ends lost 2 bases and 0 bases respectively, with 8 bases between them. The CDR3 consists of 14 residues.

V usage is TRBV28 and J usage is TRBJ2-7; 14 bases are shared with TRBD2. CDR1 is MDHEN and CDR2 is SYDVKM in the germline V gene. The CDR3 sequence is 14 residues long. V trimming: 10 bases; J trimming: 3 bases; junction bases outside the gene matches: 5. The DNA of the CDR3 is TGTGCCACCTCGGGACTAGCGGGAGACTACGAGCAGTACTTC. It specifies CATSGLAGDYEQYF.

The rearrangement links TRBV4-1 to TRBJ2-7, with D possibly being TRBD1 or TRBD2 (5 bases each). This CDR3 region has 16 residues. Germline V gene data show CDR1 as MGHRA and CDR2 as YSYEKL. Trimming took 4 bases from V and 0 from J, leaving 16 bases between them. DNA for the CDR3: TGCGCCAGCAGCCCTGGGACGGGGAGAGACTCCTACGAGCAGTACTTC. It translates to CASSPGTGRDSYEQYF.

The V gene is TRBV7-9, the J gene TRBJ2-3; TRBD2 is a possible D gene (6 bases). The germline gives CDR1 SEHNR, CDR2 FQNEAQ (reference sequence). CDR3 size: 15 residues. Trimming stripped 3 bases from V and 2 bases from J, with 12 bases between. The CDR3 here is CASSFSGGATDTQYF. In DNA, the CDR3 is TGTGCCAGCAGCTTCAGCGGCGGGGCCACAGATACGCAGTATTTT.

To note about this clone: Since a much larger clone is just one base distant, this may be a read error. Within the sample, other DNA sequences also encode this same CDR3. V and J are TRBV11-2 and TRBJ2-7, with D hard to call. Germline-derived CDR1 and CDR2 are SGHAT and FQNNGV. The CDR3 runs to 12 residues. Trimming stripped 1 base from V and 1 base from J, with 2 bases between. The chain's CDR3 is CASSLGSYEQYF. The DNA of the CDR3 is TGTGCCAGCAGCTTAGGGTCCTACGAGCAGTACTTC.

The chain is built from TRBV7-3 and TRBJ2-5; TRBD2 aligns across 9 bases. The CDR3 length is 15 residues. V lost 8 bases to trimming and J lost 4 bases; unmatched junction nucleotides: 11. From germline, CDR1 is SGHTA and CDR2 FQGTGA. CDR3: CASARGASGTETQYF. The CDR3 DNA sequence: TGTGCCAGCGCAAGGGGTGCTAGCGGGACAGAGACCCAGTACTTC. The full variable domain, in which reference TRBV7-3 and TRBJ2-5 provide the parts outside the CDR3, is GAGVSQTPSNKVTEKGKYVELRCDPISGHTALYWYRQSLGQGPEFLIYFQGTGAADDSGLPNDRFFAVRPEGSVSTLKIQRTERGDSAVYLCASARGASGTETQYFGPGTRLLVL.

The J gene is TRBJ2-2, the V gene TRBV2; 7 nucleotides match TRBD2. Germline lookup yields CDR1 SNHLY and CDR2 FYNNEI. CDR3 size: 15 residues. Losses at the gene ends were 7 bases for V and 0 bases for J; bases not matched to a gene: 5. In DNA form, the CDR3 reads TGTGCCAGCACAGAGGGGACTACGAACACCGGGGAGCTGTTTTTT. Translating gives CASTEGTTNTGELFF.

V and J are TRBV2 and TRBJ2-1; 8 bases are shared with TRBD2. Germline V gene sequence: CDR1 SNHLY, CDR2 FYNNEI. Trimming took 4 bases from V and 0 from J; bases not matched to a gene: 2. This CDR3 is 15 amino acids long. The CDR3 spells CASSGGRLSYNEQFF. CDR3 coding DNA: TGTGCCAGCAGTGGCGGGAGGCTCTCCTACAATGAGCAGTTCTTC.

The table lists this clone with a count of one. The chain joins TRBV6-1 to TRBJ1-3; D uncertain. Per the germline V gene, CDR1 is MNHNS and CDR2 is SASEGT. Trimming took 4 bases from V and 8 from J, leaving 9 bases between them. The CDR3 totals 12 residues. This chain's CDR3 is CASSGEGDTIYF. The CDR3, as DNA: TGTGCCAGCAGTGGAGAGGGCGACACCATATATTTT.

The CDR3: CASSTGSLTDTQYF. The CDR3 DNA sequence: TGTGCCAGCAGCACCGGGAGTCTCACAGATACGCAGTATTTT. The chain employs TRBV7-3 and TRBJ2-3, with D maybe TRBD2 (6 bases). This CDR3 region has 14 residues. From germline, CDR1 is SGHTA and CDR2 FQGTGA. Between the trimmed V and J ends, which lost 5 bases and 2 bases, there was a span of 11 bases. Together with reference TRBV7-3 and TRBJ2-3, the CDR3 gives the full variable domain: GAGVSQTPSNKVTEKGKYVELRCDPISGHTALYWYRQSLGQGPEFLIYFQGTGAADDSGLPNDRFFAVRPEGSVSTLKIQRTERGDSAVYLCASSTGSLTDTQYFGPGTRLTVL.

This clone came up many times. The chain recombines TRBV28 with TRBJ2-7; 9 nucleotides match TRBD2. CDR1 is MDHEN and CDR2 is SYDVKM in the germline V gene. The V gene end was trimmed by 4 bases and the J gene end by 6 bases; junction bases not matched to a gene: 10. The CDR3 loop spans 15 amino acids. The CDR3 is CASSYSGRGRGEQYF. The CDR3 bases are TGTGCCAGCAGTTATAGCGGGAGAGGGCGGGGCGAGCAGTACTTC.

The CDR3 protein is CASSSPGLAGFHEQYF. The CDR3 bases are TGTGCCAGCAGTAGCCCGGGACTAGCGGGATTCCACGAGCAGTACTTC. The chain has TRBV6-6 and TRBJ2-7; 13 bases line up with TRBD2. J gave up 5 bases and V 5 bases, and 9 bases lay outside the gene matches. This CDR3 comprises 16 residues. Germline CDR1 and CDR2: MNHNY and SVGAGI (reference sequence).

The genes are TRBV19 and TRBJ1-3; D might be TRBD1 (6 bases). The CDR3 runs 11 residues. The germline V gene encodes CDR1 LNHDA and CDR2 SQIVND (reference sequence). Trimming cost V 9 bases and J 7 bases, with 10 bases left between them. CDR3 in DNA: TGTGCCAGCGGACAGCTGAACACCATATATTTT. This gives the protein CASGQLNTIYF. The whole variable domain, filled in from reference TRBV19 and TRBJ1-3, reads DGGITQSPKYLFRKEGQNVTLSCEQNLNHDAMYWYRQDPGQGLRLIYYSQIVNDFQKGDIAEGYSVSREKKESFPLTVTSAQKNPTAFYLCASGQLNTIYFGEGSWLTVV.